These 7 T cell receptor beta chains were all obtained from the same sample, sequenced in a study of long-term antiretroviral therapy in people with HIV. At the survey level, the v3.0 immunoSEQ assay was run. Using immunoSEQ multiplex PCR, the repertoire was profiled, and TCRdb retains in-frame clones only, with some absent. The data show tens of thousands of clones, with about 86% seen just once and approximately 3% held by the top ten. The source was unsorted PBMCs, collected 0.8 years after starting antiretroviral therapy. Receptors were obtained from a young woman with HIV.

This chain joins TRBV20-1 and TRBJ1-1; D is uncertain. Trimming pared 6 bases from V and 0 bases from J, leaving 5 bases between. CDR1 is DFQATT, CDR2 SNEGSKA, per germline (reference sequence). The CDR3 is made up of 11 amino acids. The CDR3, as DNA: TGCAGTGCCCTAATGAACACTGAAGCTTTCTTT. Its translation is CSALMNTEAFF.

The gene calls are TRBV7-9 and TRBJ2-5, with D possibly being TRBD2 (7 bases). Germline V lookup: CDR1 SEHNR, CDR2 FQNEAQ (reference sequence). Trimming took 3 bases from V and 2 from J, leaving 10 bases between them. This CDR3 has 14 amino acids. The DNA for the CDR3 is TGTGCCAGCAGCTTCGGGGGGCCGCAAGAGACCCAGTACTTC. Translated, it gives CASSFGGPQETQYF.

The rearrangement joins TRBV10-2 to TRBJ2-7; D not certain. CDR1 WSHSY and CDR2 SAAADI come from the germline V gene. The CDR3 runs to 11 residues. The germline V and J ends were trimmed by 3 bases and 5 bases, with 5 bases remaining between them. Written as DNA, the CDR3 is TGCGCCAGCAGTGACTATGACGAGCAGTACTTC. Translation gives CASSDYDEQYF.

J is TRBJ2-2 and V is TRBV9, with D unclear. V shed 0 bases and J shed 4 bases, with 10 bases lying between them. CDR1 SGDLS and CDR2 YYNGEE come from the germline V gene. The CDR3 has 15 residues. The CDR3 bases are TGTGCCAGCAGCGTAGAACAGAAAATCACCGGGGAGCTGTTTTTT. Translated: CASSVEQKITGELFF. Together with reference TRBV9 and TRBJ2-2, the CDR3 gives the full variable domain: DSGVTQTPKHLITATGQRVTLRCSPRSGDLSVYWYQQSLDQGLQFLIQYYNGEERAKGNILERFSAQQFPDLHSELNLSSLELGDSALYFCASSVEQKITGELFFGEGSRLTVL.

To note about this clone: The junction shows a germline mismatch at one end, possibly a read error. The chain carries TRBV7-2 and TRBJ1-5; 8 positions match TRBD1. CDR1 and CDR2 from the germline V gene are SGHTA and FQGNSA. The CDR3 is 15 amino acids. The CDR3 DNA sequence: TGTGCCACCCAAGGACCGGGACAGGTGAATCAACCCCAGCATTTT. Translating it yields CATQGPGQVNQPQHF. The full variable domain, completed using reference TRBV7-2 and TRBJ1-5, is GAGVSQSPSNKVTEKGKDVELRCDPISGHTALYWYRQSLGQGLEFLIYFQGNSAPDKSGLPSDRFSAERTGGSVSTLTIQRTQQEDSAVYLCATQGPGQVNQPQHFGDGTRLSIL.

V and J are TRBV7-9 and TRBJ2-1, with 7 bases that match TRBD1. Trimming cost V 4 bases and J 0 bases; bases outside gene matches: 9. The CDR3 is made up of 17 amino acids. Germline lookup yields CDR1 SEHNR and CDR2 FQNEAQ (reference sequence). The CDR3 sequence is CASSSDRDGSSYNEQFF. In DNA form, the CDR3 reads TGTGCCAGCAGCTCTGACAGGGATGGGAGCTCCTACAATGAGCAGTTCTTC.

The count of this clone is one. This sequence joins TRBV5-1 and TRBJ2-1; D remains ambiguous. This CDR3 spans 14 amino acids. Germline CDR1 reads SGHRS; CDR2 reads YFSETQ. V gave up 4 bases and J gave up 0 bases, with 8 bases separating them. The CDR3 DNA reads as TGCGCCAGCAGCATTTTTAGCTCCTACAATGAGCAGTTCTTC. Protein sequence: CASSIFSSYNEQFF.